The rows below give T cell receptor beta chains drawn from one sample of a study of blood T cell repertoires in COVID-19. TCRdb's table, derived via immunoSEQ multiplex PCR, lists solely in-frame clones and lacks some. The sample has around 22,000 clones, around 86% seen once. The sample comprised peripheral blood. The receptor set was obtained from a human donor with active COVID-19. The donor label of this sample is uncertain. Both conserved end residues are part of each CDR3. A D gene is named only where the DNA matches it firmly. Only part of the rows carry a size: once, few, many, or a class if the clone is expanded.

D gene: TRBD1
clone size: .
V gene: TRBV5-1
J gene: TRBJ1-1
CDR3 protein: CASSVTGMNTEAFF
CDR3 DNA: TGCGCCAGCAGCGTGACAGGGATGAACACTGAAGCTTTCTTT

D gene: .
clone size: once
V gene: TRBV9
J gene: TRBJ2-5
CDR3 protein: CASSVWGLQETQYF
CDR3 DNA: TGTGCCAGCAGCGTTTGGGGCCTCCAAGAGACCCAGTACTTC

D gene: TRBD2
clone size: .
V gene: TRBV5-1
J gene: TRBJ2-7
CDR3 protein: CASSLNGIGLSGGHEQYF
CDR3 DNA: TGCGCCAGCAGCTTGAATGGTATTGGTTTGAGCGGGGGGCACGAGCAGTACTTC

D gene: TRBD1
clone size: once
V gene: TRBV11-2
J gene: TRBJ1-4
CDR3 protein: CASKYDRGSEKLFF
CDR3 DNA: TGTGCCAGCAAATATGACAGGGGAAGTGAAAAACTGTTTTTT

D gene: TRBD2
clone size: .
V gene: TRBV4-3
J gene: TRBJ2-7
CDR3 protein: CASSQGREGHSYEQYF
CDR3 DNA: TGCGCCAGCAGCCAAGGGCGGGAGGGCCACTCCTACGAGCAGTACTTC

D gene: .
clone size: .
V gene: TRBV18
J gene: TRBJ2-3
CDR3 protein: CASAIRQGMTDTQYF
CDR3 DNA: TGTGCCAGCGCTATCCGGCAGGGAATGACAGATACGCAGTATTTT

D gene: TRBD1
clone size: .
V gene: TRBV3-1/TRBV3-2
J gene: TRBJ1-2
CDR3 protein: CASSQPGQGAVGYGYTF
CDR3 DNA: TGTGCCAGCAGCCAGCCGGGACAGGGGGCAGTCGGCTATGGCTACACCTTC

D gene: TRBD2
clone size: .
V gene: TRBV3-1/TRBV3-2
J gene: TRBJ2-2
CDR3 protein: CASSRTSGRVMGNTGELFF
CDR3 DNA: TGTGCCAGCAGTCGGACTAGCGGGAGGGTTATGGGAAACACCGGGGAGCTGTTTTTT

D gene: .
clone size: .
V gene: TRBV6-4
J gene: TRBJ2-1
CDR3 protein: CASSDSMRVNEQFF
CDR3 DNA: TGTGCCAGCAGTGACTCGATGAGAGTTAATGAGCAGTTCTTC

D gene: TRBD2
clone size: .
V gene: TRBV27
J gene: TRBJ2-7
CDR3 protein: CASSLTLAGANEQYF
CDR3 DNA: TGTGCCAGCAGTTTAACACTAGCGGGAGCTAACGAGCAGTACTTC

D gene: TRBD1
clone size: .
V gene: TRBV9
J gene: TRBJ2-1
CDR3 protein: CASSVATGVGYNEQFF
CDR3 DNA: TGTGCCAGCAGCGTAGCTACAGGGGTTGGCTACAATGAGCAGTTCTTC

D gene: TRBD1
clone size: .
V gene: TRBV18
J gene: TRBJ2-7
CDR3 protein: CASSPGDRGLYEQYF
CDR3 DNA: TGTGCCAGCTCACCGGGGGACAGGGGCCTCTACGAGCAGTACTTC

D gene: .
clone size: few
V gene: TRBV1
J gene: TRBJ1-1
CDR3 protein: CTSSQDRSNGWRLGTEAFF
CDR3 DNA: TGCACCAGCAGCCAAGACAGGAGCAATGGGTGGAGGCTCGGCACTGAAGCTTTCTTT

D gene: .
clone size: .
V gene: TRBV28
J gene: TRBJ2-3
CDR3 protein: CASSLGGPDTQYF
CDR3 DNA: TGTGCCAGCAGCCTGGGGGGGCCGGATACGCAGTATTTT

D gene: TRBD2
clone size: .
V gene: TRBV9
J gene: TRBJ2-5
CDR3 protein: CASSLGLQETQYF
CDR3 DNA: TGTGCCAGCAGCTTGGGACTACAAGAGACCCAGTACTTC

D gene: .
clone size: .
V gene: TRBV29-1
J gene: TRBJ2-3
CDR3 protein: CSPPAHTGVTRGGSHTDTQYF
CDR3 DNA: TGCAGCCCACCGGCCCACACGGGAGTTACGCGAGGTGGATCCCACACAGATACGCAGTATTTT

D gene: .
clone size: .
V gene: TRBV7-6
J gene: TRBJ2-1
CDR3 protein: CASSLDQGTYNEQFF
CDR3 DNA: TGTGCCAGCAGCTTAGACCAGGGCACCTACAATGAGCAGTTCTTC

D gene: .
clone size: few
V gene: TRBV3-1/TRBV3-2
J gene: TRBJ2-7
CDR3 protein: CASSQAGSYEQYF
CDR3 DNA: TGTGCCAGCAGCCAAGCGGGCTCCTACGAGCAGTACTTC

D gene: TRBD2
clone size: .
V gene: TRBV11-2
J gene: TRBJ2-1
CDR3 protein: CASSAVLLAALSYNEQFF
CDR3 DNA: TGTGCCAGCAGCGCAGTCTTACTAGCGGCCCTCTCCTACAATGAGCAGTTCTTC

D gene: TRBD1
clone size: once
V gene: TRBV28
J gene: TRBJ1-4
CDR3 protein: CASSPGQGARKELFF
CDR3 DNA: TGTGCCAGCAGTCCGGGACAGGGGGCGCGAAAGGAACTGTTTTTT

D gene: .
clone size: .
V gene: TRBV19
J gene: TRBJ1-6
CDR3 protein: CASSINFNSPLHF
CDR3 DNA: TGTGCCAGTAGTATCAATTTTAATTCACCCCTCCACTTT

D gene: .
clone size: .
V gene: TRBV6-1
J gene: TRBJ1-3
CDR3 protein: CASSEIAGTSGNTIYF
CDR3 DNA: TGTGCCAGCAGTGAAATCGCGGGAACCTCTGGAAACACCATATATTTT

D gene: .
clone size: .
V gene: TRBV10-3
J gene: TRBJ1-5
CDR3 protein: CATRMNSNQPQHF
CDR3 DNA: TGTGCCACTAGAATGAACTCGAATCAGCCCCAGCATTTT

D gene: .
clone size: .
V gene: TRBV13
J gene: TRBJ2-3
CDR3 protein: CASSLRRGDTQYF
CDR3 DNA: TGTGCCAGCAGCTTACGAAGGGGGGATACGCAGTATTTT

D gene: .
clone size: .
V gene: TRBV5-1
J gene: TRBJ1-1
CDR3 protein: CASSFFLSPRDTEAFF
CDR3 DNA: TGCGCCAGCAGCTTTTTTCTGTCCCCGAGGGACACTGAAGCTTTCTTT

D gene: TRBD1
clone size: .
V gene: TRBV5-1
J gene: TRBJ1-2
CDR3 protein: CASSLGTGGAHYYGYTF
CDR3 DNA: TGCGCCAGCAGCTTAGGGACAGGGGGCGCCCACTACTATGGCTACACCTTC

D gene: .
clone size: .
V gene: TRBV11-3
J gene: TRBJ1-3
CDR3 protein: CASSSRAAFSGNTIYF
CDR3 DNA: TGTGCCAGCAGCTCCCGTGCCGCGTTCTCTGGAAACACCATATATTTT

D gene: .
clone size: .
V gene: TRBV2
J gene: TRBJ2-7
CDR3 protein: CASSDQGTYSYEQYF
CDR3 DNA: TGTGCCAGCAGCGATCAGGGTACATACTCCTACGAGCAGTACTTC

D gene: TRBD2
clone size: .
V gene: TRBV9
J gene: TRBJ2-1
CDR3 protein: CASSVIGGGALANEQFF
CDR3 DNA: TGTGCCAGCAGCGTAATCGGCGGGGGGGCGCTGGCCAATGAGCAGTTCTTC

D gene: TRBD1
clone size: few
V gene: TRBV18
J gene: TRBJ1-1
CDR3 protein: CASSMDRFNTEAFF
CDR3 DNA: TGTGCCAGCTCAATGGACAGGTTTAACACTGAAGCTTTCTTT

D gene: .
clone size: .
V gene: TRBV3-1/TRBV3-2
J gene: TRBJ2-1
CDR3 protein: CASTQNPYSYPYNEQFF
CDR3 DNA: TGTGCCAGCACCCAAAATCCATACTCCTACCCCTACAATGAGCAGTTCTTC

D gene: .
clone size: .
V gene: TRBV5-6
J gene: TRBJ1-3
CDR3 protein: CASRGGKNSHSGNTIYF
CDR3 DNA: TGTGCCAGCAGGGGAGGAAAGAACAGCCACTCTGGAAACACCATATATTTT

D gene: .
clone size: .
V gene: TRBV5-4
J gene: TRBJ2-5
CDR3 protein: CASSLGPEGKTQYF
CDR3 DNA: TGTGCCAGCAGCTTGGGTCCGGAGGGTAAGACCCAGTACTTC

D gene: TRBD1
clone size: .
V gene: TRBV24-1
J gene: TRBJ1-1
CDR3 protein: CATSGWTGEAFF
CDR3 DNA: TGTGCCACCAGTGGTTGGACAGGTGAAGCTTTCTTT

D gene: .
clone size: once
V gene: TRBV6-2/TRBV6-3
J gene: TRBJ2-1
CDR3 protein: CASSEDEQFF
CDR3 DNA: TGTGCCAGCAGCGAGGATGAGCAGTTCTTC

D gene: TRBD2
clone size: .
V gene: TRBV9
J gene: TRBJ2-3
CDR3 protein: CASSVKRERDTQYF
CDR3 DNA: TGTGCCAGCAGCGTAAAGCGGGAGAGGGATACGCAGTATTTT

D gene: .
clone size: .
V gene: TRBV12-3/TRBV12-4
J gene: TRBJ2-7
CDR3 protein: CASSPTGPEQYF
CDR3 DNA: TGTGCCAGCAGCCCAACAGGTCCCGAGCAGTACTTC

D gene: .
clone size: .
V gene: TRBV20-1
J gene: TRBJ2-1
CDR3 protein: CSAKNPGEQFF
CDR3 DNA: TGCAGTGCAAAAAATCCAGGAGAGCAGTTCTTC

D gene: .
clone size: .
V gene: TRBV7-8
J gene: TRBJ1-5
CDR3 protein: CASSRQGLGNQPQHF
CDR3 DNA: TGTGCCAGCAGTCGGCAGGGGTTAGGCAATCAGCCCCAGCATTTT

D gene: .
clone size: .
V gene: TRBV6-2/TRBV6-3
J gene: TRBJ1-1
CDR3 protein: CASRYTGTTEAFF
CDR3 DNA: TGTGCCAGCAGGTACACGGGGACTACTGAAGCTTTCTTT

D gene: .
clone size: medium-sized
V gene: TRBV4-3
J gene: TRBJ1-2
CDR3 protein: CASSQDTYGGYTF
CDR3 DNA: TGCGCCAGCAGCCAAGACACCTACGGGGGCTACACCTTC

D gene: TRBD2
clone size: .
V gene: TRBV7-9
J gene: TRBJ2-3
CDR3 protein: CASETSGATDTQYF
CDR3 DNA: TGTGCCAGCGAAACTAGCGGGGCCACAGATACGCAGTATTTT

D gene: .
clone size: .
V gene: TRBV7-2
J gene: TRBJ1-2
CDR3 protein: CASTGASLYGYTF
CDR3 DNA: TGTGCCAGCACTGGGGCCAGTTTATATGGCTACACCTTC

D gene: TRBD1
clone size: .
V gene: TRBV28
J gene: TRBJ1-5
CDR3 protein: CASREGAGQPQHF
CDR3 DNA: TGTGCCAGCAGGGAGGGGGCGGGACAGCCCCAGCATTTT

D gene: TRBD2
clone size: .
V gene: TRBV12-5
J gene: TRBJ2-3
CDR3 protein: CASGPVVAGVTDTQYF
CDR3 DNA: TGTGCTAGTGGTCCAGTGGTAGCGGGGGTCACAGATACGCAGTATTTT

D gene: TRBD1
clone size: .
V gene: TRBV5-4
J gene: TRBJ1-1
CDR3 protein: CASSSGQGLAFF
CDR3 DNA: TGTGCCAGCAGCTCGGGACAGGGGCTAGCTTTCTTT

D gene: .
clone size: .
V gene: TRBV19
J gene: TRBJ1-1
CDR3 protein: CASSPPPGTEAFF
CDR3 DNA: TGTGCCAGTAGCCCCCCCCCGGGCACTGAAGCTTTCTTT

D gene: TRBD1
clone size: .
V gene: TRBV6-5
J gene: TRBJ2-7
CDR3 protein: CASTGTGGQNEQYF
CDR3 DNA: TGTGCCAGCACCGGGACAGGGGGCCAAAACGAGCAGTACTTC

D gene: TRBD2
clone size: once
V gene: TRBV7-3
J gene: TRBJ2-3
CDR3 protein: CASSPGLAGAVDTQYF
CDR3 DNA: TGTGCCAGCAGCCCCGGACTAGCGGGAGCCGTAGATACGCAGTATTTT

D gene: .
clone size: .
V gene: TRBV28
J gene: TRBJ1-1
CDR3 protein: CASSLGQRGTEAFF
CDR3 DNA: TGTGCCAGCAGTTTAGGCCAGCGAGGCACTGAAGCTTTCTTT

D gene: .
clone size: medium-sized
V gene: TRBV9
J gene: TRBJ1-2
CDR3 protein: CASSVGPGGASGGYTF
CDR3 DNA: TGTGCCAGCAGCGTAGGCCCGGGGGGGGCTTCGGGTGGCTACACCTTC

D gene: TRBD2
clone size: .
V gene: TRBV19
J gene: TRBJ2-3
CDR3 protein: CASSSRAGAPNTQYF
CDR3 DNA: TGTGCCAGTAGTTCCAGAGCGGGGGCCCCAAATACGCAGTATTTT

D gene: .
clone size: medium-sized
V gene: TRBV15
J gene: TRBJ1-2
CDR3 protein: CATSWGDVYTF
CDR3 DNA: TGTGCCACCAGCTGGGGGGACGTCTACACCTTC

D gene: .
clone size: .
V gene: TRBV3-1/TRBV3-2
J gene: TRBJ1-3
CDR3 protein: CASSRGRGGSGNTIYF
CDR3 DNA: TGTGCCAGCAGCCGGGGTCGAGGGGGTTCCGGAAACACCATATATTTT

D gene: .
clone size: .
V gene: TRBV19
J gene: TRBJ1-2
CDR3 protein: CASSILGALWGYTF
CDR3 DNA: TGTGCCAGTAGTATTCTGGGAGCCCTTTGGGGCTACACCTTC

D gene: .
clone size: few
V gene: TRBV5-6
J gene: TRBJ2-7
CDR3 protein: CASNSDQGTYEQYF
CDR3 DNA: TGTGCCAGCAACTCAGATCAGGGGACCTACGAGCAGTACTTC

D gene: TRBD1
clone size: few
V gene: TRBV6-4
J gene: TRBJ1-2
CDR3 protein: CASSEGRGAGYTF
CDR3 DNA: TGTGCCAGCAGTGAAGGCAGGGGGGCTGGCTACACCTTC

D gene: TRBD2
clone size: .
V gene: TRBV5-4
J gene: TRBJ2-2
CDR3 protein: CATQEETSRAGELFF
CDR3 DNA: TGTGCCACCCAGGAGGAGACTAGCAGGGCCGGGGAGCTGTTTTTT

D gene: TRBD1
clone size: .
V gene: TRBV4-1
J gene: TRBJ1-3
CDR3 protein: CASSPNPQGGSGNTIYF
CDR3 DNA: TGCGCCAGCAGCCCTAACCCACAGGGGGGCTCTGGAAACACCATATATTTT

D gene: TRBD2
clone size: .
V gene: TRBV5-6
J gene: TRBJ2-1
CDR3 protein: CASSLIGAGGPVYNEQFF
CDR3 DNA: TGTGCCAGCAGCTTAATTGGGGCGGGAGGGCCGGTATACAATGAGCAGTTCTTC